The T cell receptor (beta chain) described here comes from a study of human T cells and chemical hapten exposure. The overall study: Patch tests of 0.01% DPC on the upper back were read at 6 days.

There are 13 residues in the CDR3. The V end was cut by 4 bases, the J end by 4 bases, with 11 bases between. The germline V gene encodes CDR1 SEHNR and CDR2 FQNEAQ (reference sequence). One entry per CDR3 protein results from TCRdb running MiXCR on the RACE reads. The sample has around 56,000 distinct CDR3 sequences, approximately 9.9% seen once. The sample's time point: pre-sensitization, week 0. Stated treatment: therapeutic diphenylcyclopropenone sensitization with weekly scalp DPC. This clonotype has more than one count but fewer than ten. Its antigen remains unknown. Whole-study findings and limits: Versus controls, expanded TCRs had significantly more large CDR3 similarity clusters. No shift was seen in TCRs above 1 in 1000 frequency with DPC sensitization.

The chain employs TRBV7-9 and TRBJ2-7; D is ambiguous. The source material was whole blood, sampled in connection with sensitization to the hapten diphenylcyclopropenone (DPC). This receptor was obtained from a man aged 40-49 years with alopecia areata. Some clones in this sample may be carry-over from other donors' samples. The CDR3 DNA reads as TGTGCCAGCAGCTGGGAAACCGTTTACGAGCAGTACTTC. Protein: CASSWETVYEQYF.